The present TCR beta chain was sequenced within a study of identical twins (dated by TCRdb to 2016 to 2018). Study-wide context: To test whether fetal clonotypes persist, this study deep-sequenced TCR alpha and beta repertoires from monozygotic twins, from unrelated adults of various ages, and from cord blood. Replicate twin experiments were performed at different times using different library preparation protocols to rule out contamination. The paper as a whole reports these results and caveats: Invariant T cells such as MAIT and iNKT could partly confound zero-insertion analyses, although diverse VJ usage argued against such confounding for most clonotypes. Excess twin sharing in beta out-of-frame sequences was weaker because fewer shared sequences lowered the signal-to-noise ratio. In monozygotic twins, out-of-frame TCR alpha sharing was systematically underestimated by recombination models, although the models agreed with sharing between unrelated individuals. Conclusions relied on cross-sectional statistical analysis, since the same donors could not be followed over many years. Compared with coincidental sharing between unrelated individuals, out-of-frame TCR alpha sequences shared between twins had an excess of sequences with low generation probability. Fewer insertions were carried by abundant cord blood beta clonotypes, a similar but weaker trend appeared in young adult naive repertoires, and no such trend appeared in memory repertoires.

V has 6 bases trimmed and J has 0 bases trimmed; junction bases matching no gene number 8. Including cysteine and phenylalanine, the CDR3 has 17 amino acids. The retained sequence is limited to the CDR3, 51 bases, with the frame set at the first base. This clonotype was detected a few times. Its antigen is still unknown. No much larger clonotype is one base removed from it; base qualities were not supplied. Every donor was a healthy Caucasian. The twin cohort comprised three pairs of female monozygotic twins, all aged roughly 18 to 29 years. Positive isolation kits from Invitrogen were used to isolate the CD4+ and CD8+ T cell populations. Library preparation was by 5' RACE. The sequencer was an Illumina HiSeq 2000. Template switching added a universal primer binding site, and the final cDNA carried a unique molecular identifier that allowed TCR cDNA molecules to be counted accurately. Specific primers in the conserved constant-segment region were used to synthesize first-strand cDNA for TCR alpha and beta chains. To control for contamination, every cDNA library was double barcoded, receiving both a SMART-Mk sample barcode and Illumina barcodes. TruSeq adapter sequences along with Illumina sample barcodes were introduced in two successive PCR steps. TCR alpha and beta cDNA libraries were sequenced on the Illumina HiSeq platform with custom primers. Per the original workflow: Unique molecular identifiers were extracted from raw reads with MiGEC, and CDR3 positions were determined with MiXCR. Recombination models were inferred per individual with the repgenHMM and IGoR tools using an EM algorithm. Shared clonotypes were analyzed with the tcR package in R, and sharing was normalized by the product of cloneset sizes. To study raw recombination without the effects of thymic and clonal selection, out-of-frame nonproductive sequences were analyzed. TCRdb reran the public reads through fastp at Q25 and MiXCR, keeping productive beta chains. For every CDR3 protein sequence, its rows merge into one entry that carries the most common genes and DNA. The V and J calls and clone size come from TCRdb's table, not from the authors' own analysis. In all, the sample holds hundreds of thousands of distinct CDR3 sequences, and 20% to 25% of those were seen once. The ten largest clonotypes hold 0.48% of the sample.

These data are also associated with another study on yellow fever vaccine responses in identical twins. As described in the second report: According to the authors, in identical twins the way T cells responded to vaccination appeared partly convergent and partly personalized. In identical twins, the study followed T cell clones that responded to the vaccine with precision.

The source of this sequence is a woman aged 18 to 35 in good health. Sequenced material: CD4+ T cells sorted from blood. The rearranged chain carries TRBV12-3 or TRBV12-4 and TRBJ2-6; 7 junctional bases match TRBD1. This receptor carries the CDR3 CASRLGTAISGANVLTF. The bases are TGTGCCAGCAGACTTGGGACAGCCATCTCTGGGGCCAACGTCCTGACTTTC.